This record covers a single T cell receptor (beta chain). The antigen is not known. The data stem from a study of cytotoxic CD8 clonotypes in ibrutinib-treated CLL. Study-wide background: On average, each sample had 255,043 productive templates and approximately 85,000 productive rearrangements.

Trimming left V 2 bases short and J 8 bases short, with 15 bases between. Germline CDR1 and CDR2: LNHDA and SQIVND (reference sequence). CDR3 length equals 14 residues. Notes on the study in general: Measured clonality at baseline was greater than in age-matched healthy donors and tracked with circulating CD8+ T-cell counts. Clonality rose at ibrutinib response and fell back toward baseline at progression.

The targeted sequencing depth was 1 in 200,000 to 1 in 1 million T cells. The table came from immunoSEQ multiplex PCR; TCRdb's copy has only in-frame clones and leaves some out. The table shows about 330,000 clones, with around 66% occurring only once. V gene TRBV19 combines with J gene TRBJ1-2; TRBD1 is a possible D gene (5 bases). This TCR was sampled from a human donor with chronic lymphocytic leukemia. The source was PBMCs, collected after 36 months of ibrutinib treatment. CDR3 DNA: TGTGCCAGTAGTATATTGGAGGGGTTTGGCGGCTACACCTTC. Translated: CASSILEGFGGYTF.